This TCR beta chain was observed in a study of identical twins. Worth noting for this clonotype: Its matching antigen is unknown.

The CDR3 runs 17 residues. Germline V gives CDR1 WSHSY, CDR2 SAAADI. V was clipped by 6 bases and J by 7 bases; unmatched bases: 16. Unique molecular identifiers were present on cDNA, and template switching added a universal primer site. TCRdb itself ran the 5' RACE reads through MiXCR, one entry per CDR3 protein. The table includes about 810,000 distinct CDR3 sequences, about 12% detected once. Study outcomes and limitations: Out-of-frame alpha sequences common to twins were enriched for low generation probability. Findings came from cross-sectional statistics, without long-term follow-up of donors.

These records were also assigned to another study, of yellow fever vaccine responses in identical twins. That source reports: Reportedly, the T cell response mounted by twins to vaccine seemed partly convergent, partly personalized.

This clonotype was obtained from a woman aged 18-29 years in good health. J is TRBJ1-5 and V is TRBV10-2; the match to TRBD1 covers 9 bases. What was sequenced was PBMCs. CDR3: CASSRGEQGAGGQPQHF. The CDR3 nucleotides are TGCGCCAGCAGCCGCGGTGAACAGGGGGCTGGTGGACAGCCCCAGCATTTT.